This T cell receptor beta chain originates from a study of T cell responses to AZD1222 COVID-19 vaccine. Study context: Some second doses came at about 4 weeks and others at about 12 weeks; these were pooled. Regarding the study as a whole: Two doses of AZD1222 preceded a rise in Spike-specific TCR breadth and depth. Reports say nearly half of spike-specific TCRs go after unmutated variant regions. At 160-218 and 743-854, vaccine-associated CD4 TCRs were dominant, and they spanned spike.

Libraries were prepared by immunoSEQ multiplex PCR; TCRdb keeps only in-frame clonotypes and omits some of them. This table has roughly 20,000 clones, 82% appearing once. With regard to this clone: Its antigen is unidentified.

Trimming took 3 bases from V and 9 from J, leaving 15 bases between them. CDR1 is LNHDA, CDR2 SQIVND, per germline (reference sequence). There are 15 residues in the CDR3. The genes are TRBV19 and TRBJ1-6, with D perhaps TRBD1 (5 bases). Material: peripheral blood, obtained on day 0 of AZD1222 vaccination. The sequence was obtained from an adult in good health. The CDR3 loop reads CASSMGSRATSPLHF. The CDR3 DNA follows: TGTGCCAGTAGTATGGGGTCCAGGGCTACTTCACCCCTCCACTTT.